A single sample is the source of the 12 T cell receptor beta chains below, sequenced in a study of molecular identifiers for immune sequencing clone quantification. TCRdb processed the PCR reads anew with MiXCR; each CDR3 protein has one entry. The sample includes roughly 630,000 distinct CDR3 sequences, 25% of them seen just once. The sample was naive CD8+ T cells from blood, with Jurkat cell RNA spiked in. Subset indicated: FACS-sorted CD8+CD4-CCR7+CD45RA+ naive T cells. The source is a human donor in good health. Some libraries in this study had Jurkat cell RNA spiked in.

This clonotype was observed at least ten times. The chain has TRBV13 and TRBJ2-7, with 8 bases aligning to TRBD2. The germline V gene has CDR1 PRHDT and CDR2 FYEKMQ (reference sequence). The CDR3 contains 14 residues. With V trimmed by 4 bases and J by 6 bases, 8 bases remained unmatched. CDR3 residues: CASSSPGTRSEQYF. The CDR3 coding sequence is TGTGCCAGCAGCTCTCCCGGGACTAGAAGCGAGCAGTACTTC.

For this clonotype: Compared with germline, one end of the junction differs, possibly owing to a read error. This sequence joins TRBV7-3 and TRBJ2-4; 7 bases are shared with TRBD1. The CDR3 totals 15 residues. Germline assignment: CDR1 SGHTA and CDR2 FQGTGA. DNA of the CDR3: TGTGCCAACAGCTTAAGTACAGGGGAAAAAAACATTCAGTACTTC. It encodes CANSLSTGEKNIQYF.

This clonotype was observed many times. This chain uses TRBV5-5 with TRBJ2-3; no clear D gene. Trimming stripped 0 bases from V and 5 bases from J, with 10 bases between. This CDR3 comprises 14 residues. Germline loops: CDR1 SGHKS, CDR2 YYEKEE (reference sequence). The CDR3 spells CASSLVRVQDTQYF. CDR3 sequence (DNA): TGTGCCAGCAGCTTGGTGCGAGTGCAAGATACGCAGTATTTT.

This CDR3 reads CAIESTGAIYNEQFF. The CDR3 coding sequence is TGTGCCATCGAATCGACAGGGGCCATCTACAATGAGCAGTTCTTC. V usage is TRBV13 and J usage is TRBJ2-1; 8 bases are shared with TRBD1. CDR3 length: 15 residues. The germline V gene encodes CDR1 PRHDT and CDR2 FYEKMQ (reference sequence). J lost 3 bases, V lost 10 bases, and 11 bases had no gene match.

This clonotype was found once. A much larger clonotype is one base distant, so this may be a read error. The chain combines TRBV27 with TRBJ2-3; possible D gene TRBD2, 6 bases. This CDR3 is 17 amino acids long. Germline lookup yields CDR1 MNHEY and CDR2 SMNVEV (reference sequence). CDR3 coding DNA: TGTGCCAGCAACTCCCTCGGGGTTAGCGGCCCCACAGATACGCACTATTTT. Its protein product is CASNSLGVSGPTDTHYF.

A single count supports this clonotype. The chain carries TRBV29-1 and TRBJ2-7; either TRBD1 or TRBD2 may fit D (6 bases each). V lost 4 bases and J 12 bases, leaving 22 bases between the germline ends. The germline V gene encodes CDR1 SQVTM and CDR2 ANQGSEA. This CDR3 spans 13 amino acids. The CDR3 protein is CSVAGPGAGAPYF. CDR3 sequence (DNA): TGCAGCGTTGCGGGACCGGGGGCCGGCGCGCCGTACTTC.

The chain couples TRBV10-3 to TRBJ2-7; D may be TRBD2 (6 bases). The length of the CDR3 is 17 residues. The ends were cut back, 8 bases at V and 0 bases at J, with 23 bases in the middle. CDR1 and CDR2 from the germline V gene are ENHRY and SYGVKD. CDR3 DNA: TGTGCCATCGGATCCGGGACTGTTCTCTTTAGCTCCTACGAGCAGTACTTC. This translates into CAIGSGTVLFSSYEQYF.

This clonotype came up a few times. This chain uses TRBV7-9 with TRBJ2-7; 7 nucleotides align to TRBD1. J gave up 2 bases and V 4 bases, and 5 bases lay outside the gene matches. The germline CDR1 and CDR2 sequences are SEHNR and FQNEAQ (reference sequence). The CDR3 extends over 14 amino acids. As DNA, the CDR3 is TGTGCCAGCAGCTCGAAGACAGGGCCCTACGAGCAGTACTTC. The encoded protein is CASSSKTGPYEQYF. The whole variable domain, filled in from reference TRBV7-9 and TRBJ2-7, reads DTGVSQNPRHKITKRGQNVTFRCDPISEHNRLYWYRQTLGQGPEFLTYFQNEAQLEKSRLLSDRFSAERPKGSFSTLEIQRTEQGDSAMYLCASSSKTGPYEQYFGPGTRLTVT.

This clonotype was seen only once. A much larger clone lies one base from this, so it may be a read error. V gene TRBV10-3 combines with J gene TRBJ2-7; the match to TRBD2 covers 8 bases. CDR3 size: 16 residues. Germline V gene lookup returns CDR1 ENHRY and CDR2 SYGVKD. CDR3 in DNA: TGTGCCACCAGTGAGTCGGGAGGGGGGCGAACCTACGAGCAGTACTTC. It translates to CATSESGGGRTYEQYF.

This clonotype was counted a few times. The rearrangement links TRBV4-1 to TRBJ1-1, with D unresolved. Per germline, CDR1 MGHRA and CDR2 YSYEKL. The CDR3 runs to 13 residues. The V end lost 0 bases, the J end lost 4 bases, and 6 bases lay between the germline ends. The CDR3 DNA sequence: TGCGCCAGCAGCCAAGAGAGGGTCACTGAAGCTTTCTTT. Translated: CASSQERVTEAFF.

In this sample, this clonotype turned up many times. This chain links TRBV19 with TRBJ1-5, with D tentatively TRBD1 (6 bases). V lost 8 bases and J lost 9, with 23 bases in between. Germline CDR1 and CDR2: LNHDA and SQIVND (reference sequence). This CDR3 comprises 15 residues. The CDR3 sequence: CASHTQGSGIGPQHF. The CDR3 bases are TGTGCCAGTCATACTCAGGGGTCTGGGATAGGGCCCCAGCATTTT.

Only a few counts were recorded for this clonotype. This chain uses TRBV15 with TRBJ2-3, with D hard to call. The CDR3 length is 15 residues. V lost 4 bases and J 0 bases, leaving 11 bases between the germline ends. Per the germline V gene, CDR1 is LNHNV and CDR2 is YYDKDF (reference sequence). CDR3 loop: CATSITLDSTDTQYF. CDR3 DNA: TGTGCCACCAGCATCACGTTGGACAGCACAGATACGCAGTATTTT.